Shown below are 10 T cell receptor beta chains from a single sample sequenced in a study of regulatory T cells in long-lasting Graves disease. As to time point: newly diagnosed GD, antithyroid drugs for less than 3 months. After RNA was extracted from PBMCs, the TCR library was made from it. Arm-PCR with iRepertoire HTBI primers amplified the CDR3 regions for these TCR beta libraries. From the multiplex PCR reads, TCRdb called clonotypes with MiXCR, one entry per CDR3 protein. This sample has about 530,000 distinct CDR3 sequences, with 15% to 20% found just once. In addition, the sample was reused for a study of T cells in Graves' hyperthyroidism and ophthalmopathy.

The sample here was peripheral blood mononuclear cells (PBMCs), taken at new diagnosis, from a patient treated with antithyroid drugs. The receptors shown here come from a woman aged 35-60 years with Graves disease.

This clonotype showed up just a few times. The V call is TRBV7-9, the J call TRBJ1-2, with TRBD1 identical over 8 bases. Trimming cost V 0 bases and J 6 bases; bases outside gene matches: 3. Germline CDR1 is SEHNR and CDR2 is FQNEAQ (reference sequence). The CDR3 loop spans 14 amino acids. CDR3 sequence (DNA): TGTGCCAGCAGCTTAGCTGCAGGGGGCAATGGCTACACCTTC. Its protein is CASSLAAGGNGYTF. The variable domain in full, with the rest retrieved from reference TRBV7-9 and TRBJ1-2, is DTGVSQNPRHKITKRGQNVTFRCDPISEHNRLYWYRQTLGQGPEFLTYFQNEAQLEKSRLLSDRFSAERPKGSFSTLEIQRTEQGDSAMYLCASSLAAGGNGYTFGSGTRLTVV.

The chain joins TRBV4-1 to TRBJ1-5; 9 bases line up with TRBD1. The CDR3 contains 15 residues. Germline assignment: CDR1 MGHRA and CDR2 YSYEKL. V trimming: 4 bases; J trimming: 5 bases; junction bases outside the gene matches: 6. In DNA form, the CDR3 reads TGCGCCAGCAGCCCATGGGACAGGGTTGATCAGCCCCAGCATTTT. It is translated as CASSPWDRVDQPQHF.

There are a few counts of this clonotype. CDR3 in DNA: TGTGCCAGCAGGCGCGGGACAACGAACACCGGGGAGCTGTTTTTT. Protein product: CASRRGTTNTGELFF. The V call is TRBV3-1, the J call TRBJ2-2; D is perhaps TRBD1 or TRBD2 (6 bases each). This CDR3 has 15 residues. V was trimmed by 6 bases and J by 0 bases, leaving 11 bases between them. CDR1 LGHDT and CDR2 YNNKEL come from the germline V gene (reference sequence).

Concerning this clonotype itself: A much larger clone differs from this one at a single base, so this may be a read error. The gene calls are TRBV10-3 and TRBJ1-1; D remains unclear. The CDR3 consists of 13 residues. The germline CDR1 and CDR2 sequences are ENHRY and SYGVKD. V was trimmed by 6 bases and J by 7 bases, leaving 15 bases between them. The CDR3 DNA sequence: TGTGCCATCAGCCCGGACCCTGGTGATGAAGCTTTCTTT. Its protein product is CAISPDPGDEAFF.

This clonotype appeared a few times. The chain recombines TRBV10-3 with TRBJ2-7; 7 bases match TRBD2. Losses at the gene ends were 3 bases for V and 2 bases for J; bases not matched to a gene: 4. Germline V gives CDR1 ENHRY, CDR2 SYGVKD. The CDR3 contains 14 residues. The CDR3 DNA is TGTGCCATCAGTGACGGGACTACCCCCTACGAGCAGTACTTC. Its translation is CAISDGTTPYEQYF.

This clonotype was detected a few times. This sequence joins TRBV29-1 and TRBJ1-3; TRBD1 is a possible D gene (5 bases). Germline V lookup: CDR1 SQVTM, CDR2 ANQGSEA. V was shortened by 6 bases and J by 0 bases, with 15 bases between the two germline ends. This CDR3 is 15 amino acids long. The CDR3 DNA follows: TGCAGCGTCAGGCTACAGGAGTCCTCTGGAAACACCATATATTTT. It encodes CSVRLQESSGNTIYF.

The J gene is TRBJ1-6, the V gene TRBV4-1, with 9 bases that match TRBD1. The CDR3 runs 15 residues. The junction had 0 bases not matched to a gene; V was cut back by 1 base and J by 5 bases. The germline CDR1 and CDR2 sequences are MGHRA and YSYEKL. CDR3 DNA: TGCGCCAGCAGCCAAGGACAGGGGGATAATTCACCCCTCCACTTT. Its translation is CASSQGQGDNSPLHF.

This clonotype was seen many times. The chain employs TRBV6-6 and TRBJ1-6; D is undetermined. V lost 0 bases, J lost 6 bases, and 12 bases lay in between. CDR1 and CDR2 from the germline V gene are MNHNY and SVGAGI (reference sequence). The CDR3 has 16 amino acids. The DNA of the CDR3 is TGTGCCAGCAGTTACTCGGCCCGGATGGGTAATTCACCCCTCCACTTT. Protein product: CASSYSARMGNSPLHF.

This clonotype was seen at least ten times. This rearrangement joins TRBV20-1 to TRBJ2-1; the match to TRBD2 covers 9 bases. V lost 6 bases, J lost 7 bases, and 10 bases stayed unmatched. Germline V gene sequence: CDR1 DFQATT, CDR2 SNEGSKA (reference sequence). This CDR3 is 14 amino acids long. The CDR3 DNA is TGCAGTGCCCCGTACGGGACTAGCCTTAATGAGCAGTTCTTC. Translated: CSAPYGTSLNEQFF.

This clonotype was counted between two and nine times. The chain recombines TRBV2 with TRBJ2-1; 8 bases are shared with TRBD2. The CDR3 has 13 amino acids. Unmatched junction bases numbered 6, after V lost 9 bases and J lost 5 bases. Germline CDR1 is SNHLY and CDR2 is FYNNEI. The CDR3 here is CASPRGGNNEQFF. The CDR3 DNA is TGTGCCAGTCCTCGGGGGGGGAACAATGAGCAGTTCTTC.